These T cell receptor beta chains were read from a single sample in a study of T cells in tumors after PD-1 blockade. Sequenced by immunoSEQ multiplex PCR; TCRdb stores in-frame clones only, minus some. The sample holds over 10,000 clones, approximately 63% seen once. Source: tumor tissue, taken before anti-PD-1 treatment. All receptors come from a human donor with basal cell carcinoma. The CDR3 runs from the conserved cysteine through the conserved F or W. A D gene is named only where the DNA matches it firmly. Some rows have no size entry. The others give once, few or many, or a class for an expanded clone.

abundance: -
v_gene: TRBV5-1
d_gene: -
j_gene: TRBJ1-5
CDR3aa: CASSPDSGVDQPQHF
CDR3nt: TGCGCCAGCAGCCCGGACTCGGGTGTCGATCAGCCCCAGCATTTT

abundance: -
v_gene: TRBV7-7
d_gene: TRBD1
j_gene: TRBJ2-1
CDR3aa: CASSRDRGGDNEQFF
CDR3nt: TGTGCCAGCAGCCGTGACAGGGGGGGGGACAATGAGCAGTTCTTC

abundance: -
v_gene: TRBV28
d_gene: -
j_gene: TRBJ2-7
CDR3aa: CASSGPGGSPSYEQYF
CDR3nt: TGTGCCAGCAGTGGCCCGGGTGGTTCCCCTTCCTACGAGCAGTACTTC

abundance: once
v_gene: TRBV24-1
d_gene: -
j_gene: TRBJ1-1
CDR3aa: CARRGTEAFF
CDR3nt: TGTGCCAGAAGGGGCACTGAAGCTTTCTTT

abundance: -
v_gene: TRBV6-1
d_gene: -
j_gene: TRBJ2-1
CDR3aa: CASSEASVISEHEQFF
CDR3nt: TGTGCCAGCAGTGAAGCGTCCGTTATTTCAGAACACGAGCAGTTCTTC

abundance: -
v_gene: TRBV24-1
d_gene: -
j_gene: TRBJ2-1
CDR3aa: CATSDPSGPNEQFF
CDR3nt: TGTGCCACCAGTGATCCCTCGGGACCCAATGAGCAGTTCTTC

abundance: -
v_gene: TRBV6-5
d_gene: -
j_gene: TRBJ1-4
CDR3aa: CASSYSRREKLFF
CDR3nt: TGTGCCAGCAGTTACTCCCGCAGAGAAAAACTGTTTTTT

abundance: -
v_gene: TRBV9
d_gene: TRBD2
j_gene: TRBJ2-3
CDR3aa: CASSVAVAGGPDRTDTQYF
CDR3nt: TGTGCCAGCAGCGTAGCCGTAGCGGGGGGGCCTGATAGGACAGATACGCAGTATTTT

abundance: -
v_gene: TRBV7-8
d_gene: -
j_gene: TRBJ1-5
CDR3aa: CASSAGRGSNQPQHF
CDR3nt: TGTGCCAGCAGCGCAGGGAGGGGCAGCAATCAGCCCCAGCATTTT

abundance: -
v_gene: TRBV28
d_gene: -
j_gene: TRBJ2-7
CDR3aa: CASSLARTGYEQYF
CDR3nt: TGTGCCAGCAGTTTAGCCCGGACGGGCTACGAGCAGTACTTC

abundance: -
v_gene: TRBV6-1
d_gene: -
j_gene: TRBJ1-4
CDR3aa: CASSELFGGQGGKLFF
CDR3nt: TGTGCCAGCAGTGAATTGTTTGGGGGCCAAGGTGGAAAACTGTTTTTT

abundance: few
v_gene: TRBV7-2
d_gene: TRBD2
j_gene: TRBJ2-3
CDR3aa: CASSLWGTSVDTQYF
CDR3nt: TGTGCCAGCAGCTTGTGGGGGACTAGCGTAGATACGCAGTATTTT

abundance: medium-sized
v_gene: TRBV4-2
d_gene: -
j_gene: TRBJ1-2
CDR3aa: CASSQDIVLYGYTF
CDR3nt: TGTGCCAGCAGCCAAGATATCGTACTCTATGGCTACACCTTC

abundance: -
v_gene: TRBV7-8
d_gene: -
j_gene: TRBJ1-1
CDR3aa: CASSFNGGSVNTEAFF
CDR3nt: TGTGCCAGCAGCTTTAATGGCGGCAGCGTGAACACTGAAGCTTTCTTT

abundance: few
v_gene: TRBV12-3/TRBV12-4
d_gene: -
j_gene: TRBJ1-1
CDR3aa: CASTLGMNTEAFF
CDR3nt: TGTGCCAGCACCCTAGGGATGAACACTGAAGCTTTCTTT

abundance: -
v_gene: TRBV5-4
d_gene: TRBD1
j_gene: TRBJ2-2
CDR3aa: CASREQGVRHTGELFF
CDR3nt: TGTGCCAGCAGAGAACAGGGGGTGAGGCACACCGGGGAGCTGTTTTTT

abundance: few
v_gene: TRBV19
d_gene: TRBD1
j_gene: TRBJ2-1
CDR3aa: CATSSGGQAPYNEQFF
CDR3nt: TGTGCCACCTCCTCCGGGGGACAGGCACCCTACAATGAGCAGTTCTTC

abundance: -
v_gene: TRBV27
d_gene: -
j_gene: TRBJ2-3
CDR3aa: CASSAAGQTLPPRTDTQYF
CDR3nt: TGTGCCAGCAGTGCCGCGGGACAGACATTACCTCCCCGCACAGATACGCAGTATTTT